The next 23 T cell receptor beta chains were all read from a single sample in a study of PD-1 blockade in classical Hodgkin lymphoma. Each patient experienced a relapse that followed autologous stem cell transplantation, and brentuximab vedotin exposure varied. The table came from immunoSEQ multiplex PCR; TCRdb's copy has only in-frame clones and leaves some out. The sample lists about 86,000 clones, approximately 91% seen once, with approximately 22% in the top ten. The sample was peripheral blood mononuclear cells (PBMCs), taken at baseline. These receptors were obtained from a human donor with classical Hodgkin lymphoma.

For the CDR3, the DNA is TGTGCCAGTAGTGCCGCGCCTAGAGATACGCAGTATTTT. It specifies CASSAAPRDTQYF. The genes are TRBV19 and TRBJ2-3, with no clear D. The germline V gene encodes CDR1 LNHDA and CDR2 SQIVND (reference sequence). This CDR3 has 13 residues. V was cut by 5 bases and J by 5 bases, with 11 bases left in between.

This chain joins TRBV27 and TRBJ1-2; D remains ambiguous. V shed 3 bases and J shed 4 bases, with 9 bases lying between them. Germline V gene data show CDR1 as MNHEY and CDR2 as SMNVEV (reference sequence). The CDR3 sequence is 13 residues long. CDR3 DNA: TGTGCCAGCAGTTTTGTGGGTTCCTATGGCTACACCTTC. It specifies CASSFVGSYGYTF.

The chain has TRBV4-1 and TRBJ2-3; the D call may be TRBD1 or TRBD2 (5 bases each). Germline V gene data show CDR1 as MGHRA and CDR2 as YSYEKL. The germline V and J ends were trimmed by 4 bases and 3 bases, with 17 bases remaining between them. This CDR3 spans 16 amino acids. The CDR3 here is CASSLLGGWRTDTQYF. CDR3 nucleotide sequence: TGCGCCAGCAGCCTCCTTGGGGGTTGGAGGACAGATACGCAGTATTTT.

The chain employs TRBV11-2 and TRBJ1-1; D unresolved. The V end was cut by 3 bases, the J end by 4 bases, with 12 bases between. CDR3 size: 14 residues. CDR1 and CDR2 (germline): SGHAT, FQNNGV. CDR3 protein: CASSFRLEGTEAFF. The CDR3 bases are TGTGCCAGCAGCTTCAGGCTTGAAGGCACTGAAGCTTTCTTT.

CDR3 amino acids: CASSLTGGSNTEAFF. The CDR3 DNA follows: TGTGCCAGCAGTCTTACGGGGGGGTCGAACACTGAAGCTTTCTTT. The rearrangement links TRBV27 to TRBJ1-1, with D maybe TRBD1 (5 bases). This CDR3 is built from 15 residues. Germline CDR1 MNHEY, CDR2 SMNVEV (reference sequence). V was clipped by 5 bases and J by 1 base, with 14 bases between them.

The chain links TRBV2 to TRBJ2-5, with TRBD2 matching over 10 bases. Germline assignment: CDR1 SNHLY and CDR2 FYNNEI. This CDR3 is built from 16 residues. V trimming: 7 bases; J trimming: 0 bases; junction bases outside the gene matches: 8. CDR3 loop: CASMSLAGAYQETQYF. The CDR3 DNA reads TGTGCCAGCATGTCCCTAGCGGGAGCGTACCAAGAGACCCAGTACTTC.

This clone was picked up one time. The chain combines TRBV27 with TRBJ2-7; 7 bases fit TRBD1. Germline CDR1 MNHEY, CDR2 SMNVEV (reference sequence). CDR3 size: 13 residues. Germline trimming cut 3 bases from V and 5 bases from J; bases unmatched to any gene: 4. CDR3 residues: CASSFVRGNEQYF. CDR3 nucleotides: TGTGCCAGCAGTTTCGTCAGGGGGAACGAGCAGTACTTC.

This clone has a handful of counts. The CDR3: CSVEGVQGWGNEQFF. CDR3 in DNA: TGCAGCGTTGAAGGAGTACAGGGTTGGGGCAATGAGCAGTTCTTC. The chain uses TRBV29-1 and TRBJ2-1; weak D call: TRBD1 (6 bases). The CDR3 totals 15 residues. Trimming pared 1 base from V and 6 bases from J, leaving 16 bases between. The germline V gene encodes CDR1 SQVTM and CDR2 ANQGSEA.

The V call is TRBV21-1, the J call TRBJ2-7; the table's D gene call, TRBD2, was not cross checked with the DNA. TRBV21-1 is noted as a pseudogene. The CDR3 covers 18 residues. CDR3 sequence reads: CASSKEFRTERDSYEQYF. CDR3 in DNA: TGTGCCAGCAGCAAAGAGTTTCGGACTGAGCGGGATTCCTACGAGCAGTACTTC.

V usage is TRBV29-1 and J usage is TRBJ1-3; 8 bases match TRBD1. Trimming cost V 1 base and J 8 bases; bases outside gene matches: 10. CDR3 length: 15 amino acids. Germline V gene data show CDR1 as SQVTM and CDR2 as ANQGSEA. The CDR3 region has the DNA TGCAGCGTTGAAGGCAGTGGTACAGGGGGGGACACCATATATTTT. It specifies CSVEGSGTGGDTIYF.

The J gene is TRBJ2-6, the V gene TRBV23-1; 7 bases are a match to TRBD1. TRBV23-1 is assigned to the ORF class and has an uncertain function. The CDR3 has 18 residues. The ends lost 4 bases at V and 0 bases at J; junction bases unmatched: 9. For the CDR3, the DNA is TGCGCCAGCAGTCGATCGGGACAGCGAAGCTCTGGGGCCAACGTCCTGACTTTC. This encodes CASSRSGQRSSGANVLTF.

This chain joins TRBV5-1 and TRBJ1-2; 9 nucleotides align to TRBD1. V lost 4 bases and J lost 6; bases outside the gene matches: 13. The CDR3 sequence is 16 residues long. The germline V gene has CDR1 SGHRS and CDR2 YFSETQ. CDR3 nucleotides: TGCGCCAGCAGCCCGACGGGACAGGGAGACGTGGATGGCTACACCTTC. Its translation: CASSPTGQGDVDGYTF.

Notes on this clone: At the DNA level, this CDR3 is encoded by other sequences in the same sample as well. The V and J genes are TRBV4-1 and TRBJ2-7; no definite D call. The ends were cut back, 0 bases at V and 1 base at J, with 13 bases in the middle. This CDR3 has 16 amino acids. CDR1 MGHRA and CDR2 YSYEKL come from the germline V gene. The DNA for the CDR3 is TGCGCCAGCAGCCAAGAAGGTCCCCCCAGGTCCTACGAGCAGTACTTC. Translated, it gives CASSQEGPPRSYEQYF.

This chain uses TRBV28 with TRBJ2-3; 8 positions agree with TRBD1. Germline V gene lookup returns CDR1 MDHEN and CDR2 SYDVKM. Trimming at V came to 6 bases and at J to 5 bases, leaving 16 bases not matched to a gene. The CDR3 covers 17 residues. This chain's CDR3 is CASRWATDRGEGDTQYF. The DNA for the CDR3 is TGTGCCAGCAGGTGGGCGACCGACAGGGGAGAGGGAGATACGCAGTATTTT.

This clone was recorded once. The chain links TRBV5-1 to TRBJ2-7, with D perhaps TRBD1 (5 bases). The germline V gene has CDR1 SGHRS and CDR2 YFSETQ. The germline V and J ends were trimmed by 1 base and 4 bases, with 15 bases remaining between them. The CDR3 consists of 15 residues. The chain's CDR3 is CASSLSQGPNYEQYF. DNA of the CDR3: TGCGCCAGCAGCTTGAGCCAGGGCCCTAATTACGAGCAGTACTTC.

This clone was detected once. The chain employs TRBV27 and TRBJ2-7; TRBD2 matches at 7 bases. Germline V gene sequence: CDR1 MNHEY, CDR2 SMNVEV (reference sequence). This CDR3 comprises 14 residues. J gave up 4 bases and V 1 base, and 4 bases lay outside the gene matches. The CDR3 reads CASSLLGGSYEQYF. DNA of the CDR3: TGTGCCAGCAGTTTATTAGGCGGGAGTTACGAGCAGTACTTC.

This chain connects TRBV28 to TRBJ2-4; a possible D gene is TRBD2 (7 bases). Deletions cut 2 bases from V and 0 bases from J, with 11 bases between. Looked up from germline, CDR1 is MDHEN and CDR2 is SYDVKM. The CDR3 runs 16 residues. The CDR3 coding sequence is TGTGCCAGCAGTTTACCGGGGGGCGCAGCCAAAAACATTCAGTACTTC. Translating it yields CASSLPGGAAKNIQYF.

The chain combines TRBV4-3 with TRBJ1-6; possible D gene TRBD1, 6 bases. The germline gives CDR1 LGHNA, CDR2 YSLEER. The V end was cut by 0 bases, the J end by 7 bases, with 10 bases between. CDR3 length equals 15 residues. This CDR3 is CASSQDTGFNSPLHF. For the CDR3, the DNA is TGCGCCAGCAGCCAAGATACAGGGTTCAATTCACCCCTCCACTTT.

This chain connects TRBV10-1 to TRBJ1-1, with D unresolved. Per germline, CDR1 WNHNN and CDR2 SYGVQD (reference sequence). The CDR3 runs to 14 residues. The ends were cut back, 3 bases at V and 1 base at J, with 9 bases in the middle. This chain's CDR3 is CASSENSQNTEAFF. The CDR3 DNA reads as TGCGCCAGCAGTGAAAACTCCCAGAACACTGAAGCTTTCTTT.

The chain has TRBV5-5 and TRBJ1-3; D gene unclear. The length of the CDR3 is 16 residues. The V end was cut by 4 bases, the J end by 4 bases, with 18 bases between. Per germline, CDR1 SGHKS and CDR2 YYEKEE (reference sequence). Here the CDR3 DNA reads TGTGCCAGCAGCCGCCACCGGTCGGCGATCGGAAACACCATATATTTT. This encodes CASSRHRSAIGNTIYF.

The chain employs TRBV6-5 and TRBJ2-1; D gene unclear. The CDR3 extends over 14 amino acids. The germline gives CDR1 MNHEY, CDR2 SVGAGI. The V end was cut by 8 bases, the J end by 1 base, with 12 bases between. The CDR3 region is CASSRSRSYNEQFF. Written as DNA, the CDR3 is TGTGCCAGCTCCCGGAGCCGATCCTACAATGAGCAGTTCTTC.

V and J are TRBV19 and TRBJ2-3, with a tentative D call TRBD2 (7 bases). The CDR3 contains 14 residues. Germline V lookup: CDR1 LNHDA, CDR2 SQIVND (reference sequence). V was clipped by 4 bases and J by 3 bases, with 11 bases between them. The CDR3 reads CASSKEGGTDTQYF. The CDR3 nucleotides read TGTGCCAGTAGTAAGGAGGGGGGGACAGATACGCAGTATTTT.

The chain recombines TRBV19 with TRBJ1-5; D uncertain. Germline CDR1 LNHDA, CDR2 SQIVND (reference sequence). V dropped 3 bases and J dropped 0 bases, with 9 bases sitting between them. This CDR3 comprises 15 residues. CDR3 loop: CASSIGEISNQPQHF. The CDR3 DNA reads TGTGCCAGTAGTATTGGGGAAATTAGCAATCAGCCCCAGCATTTT. Combining the CDR3 with reference TRBV19 and TRBJ1-5 gives the whole variable domain DGGITQSPKYLFRKEGQNVTLSCEQNLNHDAMYWYRQDPGQGLRLIYYSQIVNDFQKGDIAEGYSVSREKKESFPLTVTSAQKNPTAFYLCASSIGEISNQPQHFGDGTRLSIL.